The rows below give T cell receptor beta chains drawn from one sample of a study of blood T cell repertoires in COVID-19. Assay used: immunoSEQ multiplex PCR; TCRdb lists only in-frame clones, some missing. The data contain almost 200,000 clones, 80% to 90% of them singletons. The sequencing input was PBMCs or T cells enriched from blood (not recorded which). The receptors shown here come from a woman between 18 and 30 years old who had recovered from COVID-19. The CDR3 runs from the conserved cysteine through the conserved F or W. A D gene is named only where the DNA matches it firmly. Some rows have no size entry. The others give once, few or many, or a class for an expanded clone.

V,J,size,length,D,CDR3,DNA
TRBV7-4,TRBJ1-2,.,17,TRBD1,CASSLVTGGPGVGSLTF,TGTGCCAGCAGCTTAGTGACAGGGGGCCCTGGGGTGGGTTCCCTCACCTTC
TRBV27,TRBJ1-1,.,15,TRBD1,CASSADRVGNTEAFF,TGTGCCAGCAGTGCGGACAGGGTGGGGAACACTGAAGCTTTCTTT
TRBV29-1,TRBJ1-2,.,13,.,CSVDSGVNYGYTF,TGCAGCGTTGATTCAGGGGTTAACTATGGCTACACCTTC
TRBV30,TRBJ1-1,.,12,.,CAWDRNGGDAFF,TGTGCCTGGGACAGGAACGGGGGGGATGCTTTCTTT
TRBV20-1,TRBJ2-1,once,11,.,CSALQVNEQFF,TGCAGTGCCCTACAGGTCAATGAGCAGTTCTTC
TRBV27,TRBJ2-7,.,14,.,CASSMGLRGNEQYF,TGTGCCAGCAGTATGGGACTCCGCGGCAACGAGCAGTACTTC
TRBV7-6,TRBJ2-3,.,16,.,CASSSIRGSSTDTQYF,TGTGCCAGCAGCTCCATACGGGGATCTAGCACAGATACGCAGTATTTT
TRBV11-2,TRBJ1-3,few,13,.,CASSFPAGNTIYF,TGTGCCAGCAGCTTTCCCGCTGGAAACACCATATATTTT
TRBV2,TRBJ2-3,.,15,.,CASSEREAAWGTQYF,TGTGCCAGCAGTGAAAGGGAAGCGGCATGGGGTACGCAGTATTTT
TRBV3-1/TRBV3-2,TRBJ1-2,.,15,TRBD1,CASSEAGTVGWGYTF,TGTGCCAGCAGCGAAGCCGGGACAGTGGGATGGGGCTACACCTTC
TRBV11-2,TRBJ2-1,.,19,TRBD1,CASSLRGQGAIFSYNEQFF,TGTGCCAGCAGCTTAAGGGGACAGGGGGCAATCTTCTCCTACAATGAGCAGTTCTTC
TRBV10-3,TRBJ1-1,.,11,.,CAIREDSEAFF,TGTGCCATCAGGGAAGACAGTGAGGCTTTCTTT
TRBV27,TRBJ2-7,.,13,TRBD1,CASRPGQGYEQYF,TGTGCCAGCAGGCCGGGACAGGGCTACGAGCAGTACTTC
TRBV7-9,TRBJ1-1,.,13,.,CASSFVGNTEAFF,TGTGCCAGCAGCTTTGTCGGGAACACTGAAGCTTTCTTT
TRBV12-3/TRBV12-4,TRBJ1-5,.,13,TRBD1,CASSRTGYQPQHF,TGTGCCAGCAGTCGGACAGGCTATCAGCCCCAGCATTTT
TRBV18,TRBJ2-3,.,15,TRBD1,CASSPMDRNTDTQYF,TGTGCCAGCTCACCCATGGACAGGAACACAGATACGCAGTATTTT
TRBV14,TRBJ2-5,.,16,TRBD2,CASSLRTSGGQETQYF,TGTGCCAGCAGCCTTCGGACTAGCGGGGGACAAGAGACCCAGTACTTC
TRBV7-9,TRBJ2-7,.,12,TRBD1,CASSWDSYEQYF,TGTGCCAGCAGCTGGGACAGCTACGAGCAGTACTTC
TRBV11-2,TRBJ1-6,few,16,.,CASSSRAGDLNSPLHF,TGTGCCAGCAGCTCGCGAGCGGGGGACTTAAATTCACCCCTCCACTTT
TRBV15,TRBJ2-1,.,14,TRBD1,CATSPGQGYVEQFF,TGTGCCACCTCGCCGGGACAGGGGTACGTTGAGCAGTTCTTC
TRBV7-8,TRBJ2-7,.,17,.,CASSLALRGPGGFEQYF,TGTGCCAGCAGCTTAGCGTTGAGGGGGCCCGGGGGCTTCGAGCAGTACTTC
TRBV6-1,TRBJ1-5,.,16,.,CASSDLGRGASQPQHF,TGTGCCAGCAGTGATCTCGGCAGGGGCGCGAGTCAGCCCCAGCATTTT
TRBV6-5,TRBJ2-7,.,15,.,CASSLSSGVSYEQYF,TGTGCCAGCAGCTTGTCGTCAGGGGTCTCCTACGAGCAGTACTTC
TRBV5-1,TRBJ1-6,once,15,TRBD1,CASSMTGEGGSPLHF,TGCGCCAGCAGCATGACAGGGGAGGGAGGTTCACCCCTCCACTTT
TRBV4-1,TRBJ2-2,.,15,.,CASRFDRVRAGELFF,TGCGCCAGCAGGTTCGATCGGGTTCGGGCCGGGGAGCTGTTTTTT